A single TCR beta chain is shown here with its context. The data originate from a study of breast tumors, draining lymph nodes, adjacent tissues. The ends lost 4 bases at V and 1 base at J; junction bases unmatched: 5. Per germline, CDR1 SGHDN and CDR2 FVKESK. CDR3 length: 16 amino acids. Using its own MiXCR run on the multiplex PCR reads, TCRdb lists one record per CDR3 protein. Altogether about 230,000 distinct CDR3 sequences are present, roughly 30% being singletons, with the ten largest covering 1.2% to 1.5%. Breast cancer patients provided tissue from their axillary draining lymph nodes. The V gene is TRBV14, the J gene TRBJ1-1; 11 nucleotides line up with TRBD1. The origin of this receptor is a female donor with breast cancer. Some clones in this sample may be carry-over from other donors' samples. Input material: axillary lymph node tissue. CDR3 loop: CASSLRTGGENTEAFF. The CDR3 coding sequence is TGTGCCAGCAGCCTTCGGACAGGGGGCGAGAACACTGAAGCTTTCTTT.